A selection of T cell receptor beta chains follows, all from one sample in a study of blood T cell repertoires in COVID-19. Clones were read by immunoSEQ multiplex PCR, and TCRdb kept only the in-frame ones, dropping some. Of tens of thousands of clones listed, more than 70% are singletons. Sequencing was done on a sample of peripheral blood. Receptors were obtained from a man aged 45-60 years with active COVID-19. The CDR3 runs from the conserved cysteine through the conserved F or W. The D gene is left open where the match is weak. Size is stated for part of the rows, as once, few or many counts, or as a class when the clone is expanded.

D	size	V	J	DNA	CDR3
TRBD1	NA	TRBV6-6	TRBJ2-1	TGTGCCAGCAGTTACTTGGACAGGGGTCACAATGAGCAGTTCTTC	CASSYLDRGHNEQFF
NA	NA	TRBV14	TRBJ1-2	TGTGCCAGCAGCCACGTTTCGACAGGCGTCTATGGCTACACCTTC	CASSHVSTGVYGYTF
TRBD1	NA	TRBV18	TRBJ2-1	TGTGCCAGCTCACCTTTAGGACAGGACTACAATGAGCAGTTCTTC	CASSPLGQDYNEQFF
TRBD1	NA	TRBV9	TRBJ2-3	TGTGCCAGCAGCGTAGCTGGGACAGGTGGGGATACGCAGTATTTT	CASSVAGTGGDTQYF
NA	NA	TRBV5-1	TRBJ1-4	TGCGCCAGCCGCGGAACAGGGTTTACTAATGAAAAACTGTTTTTT	CASRGTGFTNEKLFF
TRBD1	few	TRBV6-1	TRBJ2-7	TGTGCCAGCAGTGAACTCTCCGGGACAGGGCATTACGAGCAGTACTTC	CASSELSGTGHYEQYF
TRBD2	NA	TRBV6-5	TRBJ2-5	TGTGCCAGCAGGAAATTAGCGGGAGGGCCGCAGACCCAGTACTTC	CASRKLAGGPQTQYF
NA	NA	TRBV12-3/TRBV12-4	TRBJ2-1	TGTGCCAGCAGACGACTGTCATACAATGAGCAGTTCTTC	CASRRLSYNEQFF
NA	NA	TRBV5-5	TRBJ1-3	TGTGCCAGCAGCGTCGGGGATTTGATTGGAAACACCATATATTTT	CASSVGDLIGNTIYF
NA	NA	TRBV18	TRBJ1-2	TGTGCCAGCTCACCCCTGGAGGGGCAGGGCGGCTATGGCTACACCTTC	CASSPLEGQGGYGYTF
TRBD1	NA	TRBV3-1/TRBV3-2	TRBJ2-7	TGTGCCAGCAGCCCAGCACCCGGGACAGCTTCCTACGAGCAGTACTTC	CASSPAPGTASYEQYF
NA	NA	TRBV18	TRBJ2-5	TGTGCCAGCTCACCAGACTTAGGGAGTTTAGAGACCCAGTACTTC	CASSPDLGSLETQYF
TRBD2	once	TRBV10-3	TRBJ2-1	TGTGCCATCAGGGGGACTAGCGGAAACAATGAGCAGTTCTTC	CAIRGTSGNNEQFF
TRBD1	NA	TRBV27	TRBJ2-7	TGTGCCAGCAGTTCCGGACAGGGGGCCGGGCAGTACTTC	CASSSGQGAGQYF
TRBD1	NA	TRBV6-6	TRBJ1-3	TGTGCCAGCAGTGTGACAGGGGCTAACACTGGAAACACCATATATTTT	CASSVTGANTGNTIYF
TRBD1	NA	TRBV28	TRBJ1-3	TGTGCCAGCAGTTTGGACAGGGAGTGGGGAAACACCATATATTTT	CASSLDREWGNTIYF
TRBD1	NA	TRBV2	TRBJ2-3	TGTGCCAGCATAATAACAGGGGCGAAGGCAGATACGCAGTATTTT	CASIITGAKADTQYF
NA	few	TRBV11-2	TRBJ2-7	TGTGCCAGCAGTTTAGCTCTGACTAGGAGGACCTACGAGCAGTACTTC	CASSLALTRRTYEQYF
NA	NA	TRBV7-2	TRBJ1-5	TGTGCCAGCAGCTTAAAACGGAGCAATCAGCCCCAGCATTTT	CASSLKRSNQPQHF
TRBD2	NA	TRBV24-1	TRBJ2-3	TGTGCCACCAGTGACCCTGGGACTAGCGGGAGAGCAGATACGCAGTATTTT	CATSDPGTSGRADTQYF
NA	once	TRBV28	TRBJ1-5	TGTGCCAGCAGTAGGATTACTACTAGCAATCAGCCCCAGCATTTT	CASSRITTSNQPQHF
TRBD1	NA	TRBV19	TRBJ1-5	TGTGCCAGTAGGGAACAGGGGAGCAATCAGCCCCAGCATTTT	CASREQGSNQPQHF
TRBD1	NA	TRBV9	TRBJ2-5	TGTGCCAGCAGCGTGTCGGGACAGGGGGCAGAGACCCAGTACTTC	CASSVSGQGAETQYF
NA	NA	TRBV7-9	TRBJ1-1	TGTGCCAGCAGCCTCGGACAGAACACTGAAGCTTTCTTT	CASSLGQNTEAFF
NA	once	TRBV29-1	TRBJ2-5	TGCAGCCATAAGTTGGCAGAGACCCAGTACTTC	CSHKLAETQYF
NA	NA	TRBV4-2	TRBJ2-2	TGTGCCAGCAGCCAAGATCCGGGGATGTTCACCGGGGAGCTGTTTTTT	CASSQDPGMFTGELFF
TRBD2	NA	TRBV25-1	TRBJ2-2	TGTGCCAGCAGGAGTAGCGGGAGGCTCACCGGGGAGCTGTTTTTT	CASRSSGRLTGELFF
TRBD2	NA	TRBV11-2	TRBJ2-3	TGTGCCAGCAGCTTTGCTAGCGGGGGGGCCCTGTCAGATACGCAGTATTTT	CASSFASGGALSDTQYF
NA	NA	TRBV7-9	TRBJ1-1	TGTGCCAGCCGGGCCGGGAAGCGAGCTTTCTTT	CASRAGKRAFF
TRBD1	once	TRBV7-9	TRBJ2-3	TGTGCCAGCGAAAGGACAGGGTCAGGTACGCAGTATTTT	CASERTGSGTQYF
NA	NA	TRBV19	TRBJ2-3	TGTGCCAGTAGTATATTTAGCGCAACAGATACGCAGTATTTT	CASSIFSATDTQYF
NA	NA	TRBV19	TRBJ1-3	TGTGCCAGTAGTGCACAGGGAGGGGGAAACACCATATATTTT	CASSAQGGGNTIYF
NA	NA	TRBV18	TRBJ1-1	TGTGCCAGCTCACAACAGGGCGGCGACACTGAAGCTTTCTTT	CASSQQGGDTEAFF
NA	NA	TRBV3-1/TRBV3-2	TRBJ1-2	TGTGCCAGCAGCCCCCCCGGCACGTCTTACGGGTATGGCTACACCTTC	CASSPPGTSYGYGYTF
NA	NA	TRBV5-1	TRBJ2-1	TGCGCCAGCAGCTTCCAAGGTAGCGGACCCAATGAGCAGTTCTTC	CASSFQGSGPNEQFF
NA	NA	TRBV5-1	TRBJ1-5	TGCGCCAGCAGCCCCGGAGGACCTAATCAGCCCCAGCATTTT	CASSPGGPNQPQHF
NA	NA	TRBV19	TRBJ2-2	TGTGCCAGTAGTATCGGCCGCCTGGAGGGCACCGGGGAGCTGTTTTTT	CASSIGRLEGTGELFF
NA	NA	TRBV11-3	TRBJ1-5	TGTGCCAGCCCTAGGAGCGGTTTTTATAGCAATCAGCCCCAGCATTTT	CASPRSGFYSNQPQHF
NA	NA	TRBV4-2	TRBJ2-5	TGTGCCAGCAGCCAAGATCTAAAATTCGGTGAGACCCAGTACTTC	CASSQDLKFGETQYF
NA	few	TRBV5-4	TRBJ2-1	TGTGCCAGCAGCGCGTCGGGACTCTCTTACAATGAGCAGTTCTTC	CASSASGLSYNEQFF
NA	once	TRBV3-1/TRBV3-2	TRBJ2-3	TGTGCCAGCAGCCACCCAAAGGGGGGGAGCCCCGATACGCAGTATTTT	CASSHPKGGSPDTQYF
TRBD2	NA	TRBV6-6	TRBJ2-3	TGTGCCAGCAGTCTGGCGGGGGGGCTAGATACGCAGTATTTT	CASSLAGGLDTQYF
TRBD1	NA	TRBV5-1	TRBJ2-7	TGCGCCAGCAGTATACAGGGGGTATACGAGCAGTACTTC	CASSIQGVYEQYF
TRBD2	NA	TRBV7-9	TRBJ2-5	TGTGCCAGCAGCATCCCCGGGGGGAGGGCGGAGACCCAGTACTTC	CASSIPGGRAETQYF
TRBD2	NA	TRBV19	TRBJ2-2	TGTGCCAGTAGTATTGCCCTAGCGGGAAGGACCGGGGAGCTGTTTTTT	CASSIALAGRTGELFF
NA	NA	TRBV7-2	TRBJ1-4	TGTGCCAGCAGCCAAAATCAGGGGATCGAAAAACTGTTTTTT	CASSQNQGIEKLFF
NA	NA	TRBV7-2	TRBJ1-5	TGTGCCAGCAGCTTAGCGTTGGGAGGCCAGCCCCAGCATTTT	CASSLALGGQPQHF
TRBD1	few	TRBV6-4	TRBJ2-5	TGTGCCAGCAGTGACCGACAGGGGTTGACCCAGTACTTC	CASSDRQGLTQYF
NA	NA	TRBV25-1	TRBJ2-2	TGTGCCAGCAGTGGATCTAAGAGCACCGGGGAGCTGTTTTTT	CASSGSKSTGELFF
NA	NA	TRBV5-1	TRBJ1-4	TGCGCCAGCAGACCGACAGGATTTAATGAAAAACTGTTTTTT	CASRPTGFNEKLFF
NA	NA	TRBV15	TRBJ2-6	TGTGCCACCAGCAGAGTTATGTTCTCTGGGGCCAACGTCCTGACTTTC	CATSRVMFSGANVLTF
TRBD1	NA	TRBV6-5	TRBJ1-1	TGTGCCAGCAGTCCGGGACAGGGTCGGACTGAAGCTTTCTTT	CASSPGQGRTEAFF
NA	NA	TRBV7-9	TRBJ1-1	TGTGCCAGCAGCAGCGATAGGGGATTTGAAGCTTTCTTT	CASSSDRGFEAFF
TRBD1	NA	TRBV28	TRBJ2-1	TGTGCCAGCAGTTTCGGACAGGCCCCTCTCAATGAGCAGTTCTTC	CASSFGQAPLNEQFF
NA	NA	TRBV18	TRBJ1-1	TGTGCCAGCTCACCAGAAACGCGAGGCACTGAAGCTTTCTTT	CASSPETRGTEAFF
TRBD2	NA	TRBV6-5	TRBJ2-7	TGTGCCAGCAGTTCCTCGTCGACTAGCGGGGGCTATGAGCAGTACTTC	CASSSSSTSGGYEQYF
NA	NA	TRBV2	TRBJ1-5	TGTGCCAGCAGCGCGATAGTTAGCAATCAGCCCCAGCATTTT	CASSAIVSNQPQHF